The source of this TCR beta chain is a study of human T cells and chemical hapten exposure. Study as a whole: Readings were taken at 6 days from patch tests that had applied 0.01% DPC to the upper back.

Using its own MiXCR run on the RACE reads, TCRdb lists one record per CDR3 protein. The sample has tens of thousands of distinct CDR3 sequences, more than 9% seen once. Described time point: patch test 1, 2 weeks after DPC sensitization. Noted treatment: therapeutic diphenylcyclopropenone sensitization with weekly scalp DPC. In germline, CDR1 is MNHNS, CDR2 SASEGT. V lost 8 bases and J lost 0; bases outside the gene matches: 18. The CDR3 has 19 residues. The chain has TRBV6-1 and TRBJ1-3, with 8 bases fitting TRBD1. This sequence was found in a man between 40 and 49 years old with alopecia areata. Some clones in this sample may be carry-over from other donors' samples. Source: whole blood, taken in connection with sensitization to the hapten diphenylcyclopropenone (DPC). The CDR3 reads CASQGGAGGPTYSGNTIYF. Written as DNA, the CDR3 is TGTGCCAGCCAGGGTGGGGCAGGGGGCCCTACCTACTCTGGAAACACCATATATTTT.